These 18 T cell receptor beta chains originate from one sample sequenced in a study of cytomegalovirus exposure and HLA in healthy donors. The PCR used 60 Vbeta and 13 Jbeta primers. The method was immunoSEQ multiplex PCR; TCRdb's version includes in-frame clones alone and lacks a portion of them. The repertoire holds around 230,000 clones, with about three quarters as singletons. Sequenced material: PBMCs. These receptors were taken from a male donor in good health and CMV-seronegative.

This chain uses TRBV18 with TRBJ2-7; D is uncertain. This CDR3 has 13 amino acids. Trimming removed 4 bases at V and 6 bases at J, with 13 bases between. Germline loops: CDR1 KGHSH, CDR2 LQKENI. CDR3 in DNA: TGTGCCAGCTCACAAGACAAGGTACTCGAGCAGTACTTC. Translation: CASSQDKVLEQYF.

The chain employs TRBV4-2 and TRBJ2-7; tentative D call: TRBD2 (6 bases). Germline V CDR1 and CDR2: LGHNA, YNFKEQ. V was cut by 1 base and J by 1 base, with 8 bases left in between. The CDR3 has 14 amino acids. The CDR3, as DNA: TGTGCCAGCAGCCAAGGGACTACATCCTACGAGCAGTACTTC. It translates to CASSQGTTSYEQYF.

J is TRBJ2-5 and V is TRBV5-6, with 7 bases identical to TRBD1. Matching the DNA end better, TRBJ2-7 makes the J call doubtful. Per the germline V gene, CDR1 is SGHDT and CDR2 is YYEEEE. The CDR3 is 14 amino acids. CDR3 nucleotides: TGTGCCACCTCGGCACAGGGGAGCTCCTACGAGCAGTACTTC. This translates into CATSAQGSSYEQYF.

This rearrangement joins TRBV10-2 to TRBJ2-1; D gene ambiguous. The V end was cut by 2 bases, the J end by 2 bases, with 7 bases between. The CDR3 has 14 residues. Germline V gives CDR1 WSHSY, CDR2 SAAADI. The DNA of the CDR3 is TGCGCCAGCAGTGAGGCTAGTCCCTACAATGAGCAGTTCTTC. It specifies CASSEASPYNEQFF.

The table lists this clone with a count of one. The chain combines TRBV28 with TRBJ2-5; 8 bases are shared with TRBD1. The J call is doubtful: the DNA matches TRBJ2-7 better. CDR1 is MDHEN, CDR2 SYDVKM, per germline. This CDR3 comprises 17 residues. CDR3 nucleotides: TGTGCCAGCAGTTTATCCCCCTGGACAGGGAGCTCCTACGAGCAGTACTTC. It encodes CASSLSPWTGSSYEQYF.

The chain joins TRBV28 to TRBJ2-7; 8 bases are a match to TRBD2. The J segment lost 6 bases and the V segment lost 1 base, leaving 8 bases of the junction unmatched. The length of the CDR3 is 15 residues. Per germline, CDR1 MDHEN and CDR2 SYDVKM. CDR3 amino acids: CASSLLGAGESEQYF. DNA of the CDR3: TGTGCCAGCAGTTTATTAGGAGCGGGAGAGTCCGAGCAGTACTTC.

This clone was seen just once. V usage is TRBV19 and J usage is TRBJ2-7; no reliable D call. Germline V gene data show CDR1 as LNHDA and CDR2 as SQIVND (reference sequence). Trimming cost V 10 bases and J 3 bases, with 16 bases left between them. The CDR3 is 13 residues long. As DNA, the CDR3 is TGTGCCATCCTGGGCCAACCGATCTACGAGCAGTACTTC. Its translation: CAILGQPIYEQYF. The complete variable domain, with remaining parts taken from reference TRBV19 and TRBJ2-7, reads DGGITQSPKYLFRKEGQNVTLSCEQNLNHDAMYWYRQDPGQGLRLIYYSQIVNDFQKGDIAEGYSVSREKKESFPLTVTSAQKNPTAFYLCAILGQPIYEQYFGPGTRLTVT.

The rearrangement joins TRBV6-1 to TRBJ2-7; no clear D. Germline CDR1 and CDR2: MNHNS and SASEGT. The V gene lost 3 bases and the J gene lost 1 base, with 7 bases spanning the gap. The CDR3 sequence is 13 residues long. CDR3: CASSDSSSYEQYF. For the CDR3, the DNA is TGTGCCAGCAGTGACAGTTCATCCTACGAGCAGTACTTC.

This sequence joins TRBV2 and TRBJ1-5; 7 bases fit TRBD1. The germline gives CDR1 SNHLY, CDR2 FYNNEI. This CDR3 has 13 amino acids. V gave up 6 bases and J gave up 4 bases; unmatched junction bases: 3. For the CDR3, the DNA is TGTGCCAGCAGAGTGACAGGGAATCAGCCCCAGCATTTT. This gives the protein CASRVTGNQPQHF.

This clone occurred a few times. This chain joins TRBV7-9 and TRBJ1-6; TRBD1 matches at 8 bases. Per the germline V gene, CDR1 is SEHNR and CDR2 is FQNEAQ (reference sequence). This CDR3 contains 13 residues. Losses at the gene ends were 6 bases for V and 13 bases for J; bases not matched to a gene: 8. CDR3 nucleotides: TGTGCCAGCAGTCGGGACAGGTCCACGCCCCTCCACTTT. Its protein is CASSRDRSTPLHF.

The chain carries TRBV6-7 and TRBJ2-3, with 9 bases matching TRBD2. TRBV6-7 is classed as an ORF, of uncertain function. The CDR3 is 20 amino acids. V gave up 2 bases and J gave up 4 bases; unmatched junction bases: 19. The CDR3 sequence: CASSYTTGTSSQRRSDTQYF. Here the CDR3 DNA reads TGTGCCAGCAGTTACACTACCGGGACTAGCTCACAAAGGAGGTCAGATACGCAGTATTTT.

The V and J genes are TRBV30 and TRBJ2-3; 14 bases line up with TRBD2. J lost 5 bases, V lost 3 bases, and 7 bases had no gene match. The CDR3 has 16 residues. Germline V gene lookup returns CDR1 GTSNPN and CDR2 SVGIG (reference sequence). The CDR3 is CAWSKGLAGERDTQYF. Written as DNA, the CDR3 is TGTGCCTGGAGCAAGGGACTAGCGGGAGAAAGAGATACGCAGTATTTT.

This clone turned up a few times. The J gene is TRBJ2-1, the V gene TRBV7-3; 8 nucleotides line up with TRBD2. There are 14 residues in the CDR3. The trim removed 3 bases at V and 7 bases at J, leaving 5 bases unmatched. Germline-derived CDR1 and CDR2 are SGHTA and FQGTGA. CDR3 sequence: CASSLRGAGNEQFF. In nucleotides, the CDR3 is TGTGCCAGCAGCTTGCGGGGGGCGGGAAATGAGCAGTTCTTC.

CDR3: CASSEPSGTGLATQYF. DNA for the CDR3: TGTGCCAGCAGCGAACCATCCGGGACAGGGCTTGCGACCCAGTACTTC. The chain uses TRBV9 and TRBJ2-5; 9 nucleotides agree with TRBD1. The CDR3 runs to 16 residues. In germline, CDR1 is SGDLS, CDR2 YYNGEE. Losses at the gene ends were 3 bases for V and 7 bases for J; bases not matched to a gene: 13.

This rearrangement joins TRBV6-5 to TRBJ1-2; possibly TRBD1 for D (5 bases). CDR1 and CDR2 (germline): MNHEY, SVGAGI. V lost 0 bases and J lost 6, with 11 bases in between. This CDR3 is 14 amino acids long. The CDR3 loop is CASSYSFRVHGYTF. CDR3 nucleotide sequence: TGTGCCAGCAGTTACTCGTTCAGGGTCCATGGCTACACCTTC.

V and J are TRBV19 and TRBJ1-5; 7 bases line up with TRBD1. Germline CDR1 reads LNHDA; CDR2 reads SQIVND (reference sequence). CDR3 length: 15 residues. The junction had 7 bases not matched to a gene; V was cut back by 6 bases and J by 2 bases. The CDR3 sequence is CASRVQGIGNQPQHF. The CDR3 region has the DNA TGTGCCAGTAGAGTACAGGGGATTGGCAATCAGCCCCAGCATTTT. Looking up the rest from reference TRBV19 and TRBJ1-5 gives the full variable domain: DGGITQSPKYLFRKEGQNVTLSCEQNLNHDAMYWYRQDPGQGLRLIYYSQIVNDFQKGDIAEGYSVSREKKESFPLTVTSAQKNPTAFYLCASRVQGIGNQPQHFGDGTRLSIL.

The genes are TRBV11-2 and TRBJ2-1; possibly TRBD2 for D (5 bases). There are 17 residues in the CDR3. V shed 1 base and J shed 0 bases, with 13 bases lying between them. Germline lookup yields CDR1 SGHAT and CDR2 FQNNGV. The CDR3 spells CASSLGTFFNSYNEQFF. CDR3 nucleotides: TGTGCCAGCAGCTTAGGGACTTTTTTCAACTCCTACAATGAGCAGTTCTTC. Variable domain in full (rest from reference TRBV11-2 and TRBJ2-1): EAGVAQSPRYKIIEKRQSVAFWCNPISGHATLYWYQQILGQGPKLLIQFQNNGVVDDSQLPKDRFSAERLKGVDSTLKIQPAKLEDSAVYLCASSLGTFFNSYNEQFFGPGTRLTVL.

This clone was seen more than once but under ten times. J is TRBJ1-5 and V is TRBV19; D not certain. Trimming left V 6 bases short and J 3 bases short, with 12 bases between. The CDR3 runs 14 residues. CDR1 and CDR2 from the germline V gene are LNHDA and SQIVND (reference sequence). The CDR3 protein is CASSPTGVNQPQHF. The CDR3 DNA reads TGTGCCAGTAGCCCCACCGGGGTCAATCAGCCCCAGCATTTT.